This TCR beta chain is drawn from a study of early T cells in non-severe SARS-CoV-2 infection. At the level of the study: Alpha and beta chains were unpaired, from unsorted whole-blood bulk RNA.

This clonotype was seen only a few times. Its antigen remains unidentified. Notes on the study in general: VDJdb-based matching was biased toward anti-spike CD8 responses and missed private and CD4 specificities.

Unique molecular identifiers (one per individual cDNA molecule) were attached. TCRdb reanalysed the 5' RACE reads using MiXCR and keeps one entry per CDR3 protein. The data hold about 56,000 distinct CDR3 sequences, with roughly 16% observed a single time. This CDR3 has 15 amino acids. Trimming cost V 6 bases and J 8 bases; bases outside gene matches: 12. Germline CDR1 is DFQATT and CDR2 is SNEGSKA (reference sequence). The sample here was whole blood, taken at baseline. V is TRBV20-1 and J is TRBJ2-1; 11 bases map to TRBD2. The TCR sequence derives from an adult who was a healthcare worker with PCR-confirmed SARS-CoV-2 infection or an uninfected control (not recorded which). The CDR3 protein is CSATGLAGPVDEQFF. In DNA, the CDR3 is TGCAGTGCCACTGGACTAGCGGGCCCTGTGGATGAGCAGTTCTTC.